Given below is one T cell receptor beta chain in context. This record comes from a study of blood T cell repertoires in COVID-19. Overall study: T cells, B-cell-depleted T cells, or PBMCs provided the cDNA or gDNA that served as material.

Those designated as exposed participants met a COVID-19 case within 2 weeks before study entry. Germline V lookup: CDR1 SGHVS, CDR2 FQNEAQ. Trimming stripped 1 base from V and 9 bases from J, with 13 bases between. The CDR3 sequence is 14 residues long. Clones were sequenced by immunoSEQ multiplex PCR, and TCRdb holds only the in-frame ones, with some missing. The sample consists of roughly 220,000 clones, 85% to 90% of them appearing once. Input material: PBMCs or T cells enriched from blood (not recorded which). This sequence was found in a man aged 25-45 years who had been exposed to COVID-19. The chain couples TRBV7-8 to TRBJ2-4, with D unresolved. The CDR3 region has the DNA TGTGCCAGCAGCTTAGGTGCAGGTGATGCCATTCAGTACTTC. Encoded protein: CASSLGAGDAIQYF.